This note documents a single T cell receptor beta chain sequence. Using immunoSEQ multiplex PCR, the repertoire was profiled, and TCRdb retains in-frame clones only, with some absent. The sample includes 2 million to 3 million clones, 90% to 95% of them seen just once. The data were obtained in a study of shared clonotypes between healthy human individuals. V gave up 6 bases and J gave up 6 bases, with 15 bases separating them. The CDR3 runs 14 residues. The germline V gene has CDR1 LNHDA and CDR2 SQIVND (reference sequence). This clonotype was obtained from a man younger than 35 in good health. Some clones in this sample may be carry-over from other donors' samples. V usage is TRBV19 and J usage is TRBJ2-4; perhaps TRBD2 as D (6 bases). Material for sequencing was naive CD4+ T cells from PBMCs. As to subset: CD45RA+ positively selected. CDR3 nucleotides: TGTGCCAGTAGCGGAGGGGCAGGAATAAACATTCAGTACTTC. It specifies CASSGGAGINIQYF.